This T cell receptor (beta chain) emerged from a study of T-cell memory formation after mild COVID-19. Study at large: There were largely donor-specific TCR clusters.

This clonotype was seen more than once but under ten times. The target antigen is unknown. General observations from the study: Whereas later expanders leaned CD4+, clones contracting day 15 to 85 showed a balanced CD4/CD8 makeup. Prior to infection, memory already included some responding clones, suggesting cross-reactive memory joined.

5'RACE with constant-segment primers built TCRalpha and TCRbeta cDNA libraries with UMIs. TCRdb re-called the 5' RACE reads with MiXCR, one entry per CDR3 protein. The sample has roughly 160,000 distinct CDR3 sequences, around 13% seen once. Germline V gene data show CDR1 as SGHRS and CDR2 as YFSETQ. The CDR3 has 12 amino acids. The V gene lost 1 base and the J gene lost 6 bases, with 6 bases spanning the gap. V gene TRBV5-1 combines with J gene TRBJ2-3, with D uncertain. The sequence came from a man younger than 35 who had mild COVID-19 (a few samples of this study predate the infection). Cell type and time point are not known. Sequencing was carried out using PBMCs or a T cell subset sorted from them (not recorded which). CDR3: CASSLLEDTQYF. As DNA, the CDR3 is TGCGCCAGCAGCTTGTTGGAGGATACGCAGTATTTT.